The 18 T cell receptor beta chains listed next were all sequenced from one sample in a study of blood T cell repertoires in COVID-19. The table came from immunoSEQ multiplex PCR; TCRdb's copy has only in-frame clones and leaves some out. The repertoire holds approximately 92,000 clones, with around 90% as singletons. What was sequenced was peripheral blood. Receptor source: a woman in her sixties with COVID-19, enrolled during active disease.

The chain carries TRBV6-5 and TRBJ1-6, with a possible D match to TRBD1 (5 bases). The length of the CDR3 is 15 residues. V shed 5 bases and J shed 0 bases, with 8 bases lying between them. Germline V gene sequence: CDR1 MNHEY, CDR2 SVGAGI. The CDR3 loop is CASSHRSSYNSPLHF. The CDR3, as DNA: TGTGCCAGCAGTCACAGGAGCTCCTATAATTCACCCCTCCACTTT.

The chain joins TRBV6-5 to TRBJ2-7, with 8 bases fitting TRBD1. With V trimmed by 4 bases and J by 2 bases, 4 bases remained unmatched. Germline V gives CDR1 MNHEY, CDR2 SVGAGI. CDR3 length: 14 residues. The CDR3 region has the DNA TGTGCCAGCAGTTCGTGGACAGGGACCTACGAGCAGTACTTC. The encoded protein is CASSSWTGTYEQYF.

This clone was picked up a small number of times. This chain links TRBV6-2 or TRBV6-3 with TRBJ1-5; TRBD1 might be the D (5 bases). This CDR3 has 15 residues. V was clipped by 5 bases and J by 2 bases, with 13 bases between them. Germline-derived CDR1 and CDR2 are MNHEY and SVGEGT. The CDR3 region is CASSARTGGNQPQHF. CDR3 DNA sequence: TGTGCCAGCAGTGCCCGGACGGGGGGCAATCAGCCCCAGCATTTT.

V usage is TRBV30 and J usage is TRBJ1-1; D gene unclear. The ends were cut back, 3 bases at V and 5 bases at J, with 4 bases in the middle. Germline values: CDR1 GTSNPN, CDR2 SVGIG (reference sequence). This CDR3 contains 10 residues. CDR3 bases: TGTGCCTGGAGGCGAACTGAAGCTTTCTTT. This codes for CAWRRTEAFF.

V and J are TRBV4-2 and TRBJ2-7; 9 positions match TRBD1. From germline, CDR1 is LGHNA and CDR2 YNFKEQ. V trimming: 1 base; J trimming: 3 bases; junction bases outside the gene matches: 7. The CDR3 runs to 16 residues. The CDR3 DNA reads TGTGCCAGCAGCCAAGTTCCGGGACAGGGACACTACGAGCAGTACTTC. Its translation is CASSQVPGQGHYEQYF.

This sequence joins TRBV24-1 and TRBJ2-2; D might be TRBD2 (5 bases). The germline gives CDR1 KGHDR, CDR2 SFDVKD. CDR3 length: 13 amino acids. Between the trimmed V and J ends, which lost 7 bases and 1 base, there was a span of 6 bases. CDR3 protein: CATRGLNTGELFF. In nucleotides, the CDR3 is TGTGCCACCAGAGGACTGAACACCGGGGAGCTGTTTTTT.

The rearrangement uses TRBV6-5 and TRBJ1-6, with TRBD1 as a possible D gene (6 bases). Germline V gives CDR1 MNHEY, CDR2 SVGAGI. Trimming removed 8 bases from V and 9 bases from J, with 20 bases in between. This CDR3 region has 15 residues. This chain's CDR3 is CASHKNSDRPSPLHF. CDR3 DNA sequence: TGTGCCAGCCATAAAAACTCCGACAGGCCTTCACCCCTCCACTTT.

The chain employs TRBV6-5 and TRBJ2-7; TRBD1 matches 7 bases. Germline V gene lookup returns CDR1 MNHEY and CDR2 SVGAGI. The CDR3 has 14 amino acids. Unmatched junction bases numbered 8, after V lost 5 bases and J lost 4 bases. The CDR3 DNA is TGTGCCAGCAGTCCCCCGGGACAGAGGTACGAGCAGTACTTC. Translation gives CASSPPGQRYEQYF.

V usage is TRBV7-6 and J usage is TRBJ1-4, with 7 bases aligning to TRBD1. This CDR3 contains 15 residues. The V gene end was trimmed by 2 bases and the J gene end by 7 bases; junction bases not matched to a gene: 7. CDR1 and CDR2 (germline): SGHVS, FNYEAQ. CDR3 residues: CASSLRNRGGEKLFF. The CDR3 region has the DNA TGTGCCAGCAGCTTACGTAACAGGGGTGGTGAAAAACTGTTTTTT.

The rearrangement joins TRBV9 to TRBJ2-5, with TRBD2 identical over 8 bases. The V segment lost 2 bases and the J segment 4 bases; nucleotides outside the gene matches: 4. The CDR3 extends over 14 amino acids. Germline V gene data show CDR1 as SGDLS and CDR2 as YYNGEE. The CDR3 sequence is CASSVSGGSETQYF. CDR3 nucleotide sequence: TGTGCCAGCAGCGTCAGCGGGGGCTCAGAGACCCAGTACTTC. Drawing the rest from reference TRBV9 and TRBJ2-5, the complete variable domain is DSGVTQTPKHLITATGQRVTLRCSPRSGDLSVYWYQQSLDQGLQFLIQYYNGEERAKGNILERFSAQQFPDLHSELNLSSLELGDSALYFCASSVSGGSETQYFGPGTRLLVL.

This clone was seen just once. The chain employs TRBV28 and TRBJ1-5; no definite D call. The CDR3 contains 13 residues. Trimming removed 6 bases from V and 0 bases from J, with 6 bases in between. The germline CDR1 and CDR2 sequences are MDHEN and SYDVKM. The CDR3 protein is CASSGDSNQPQHF. CDR3 bases: TGTGCCAGCAGCGGGGATAGCAATCAGCCCCAGCATTTT.

In this sample, this clone turned up once. J is TRBJ1-2 and V is TRBV6-5; 8 bases agree with TRBD1. CDR3 size: 12 residues. Trimming at V came to 8 bases and at J to 5 bases, leaving 4 bases not matched to a gene. CDR1 and CDR2 from the germline V gene are MNHEY and SVGAGI. The CDR3 bases are TGTGCCAGCCAGGGGGCAGGATATGGCTACACCTTC. Its translation: CASQGAGYGYTF.

J is TRBJ1-2 and V is TRBV7-9, with 8 bases fitting TRBD1. The CDR3 spans 13 residues. The germline V gene has CDR1 SEHNR and CDR2 FQNEAQ (reference sequence). After removal of 5 bases from V and 4 bases from J, the junction contained 3 bases not matched to a gene. Written as DNA, the CDR3 is TGTGCCAGCAGCCTCGGGACAGGCTATGGCTACACCTTC. Translation gives CASSLGTGYGYTF.

The chain uses TRBV6-5 and TRBJ1-1, with D uncertain. The CDR3 is 12 residues long. V was clipped by 8 bases and J by 1 base, with 8 bases between them. The germline V gene has CDR1 MNHEY and CDR2 SVGAGI. The CDR3 spells CASRRWNTEAFF. The CDR3 DNA reads TGTGCCAGCCGCAGGTGGAACACTGAAGCTTTCTTT.

V gene TRBV2 combines with J gene TRBJ2-3; 12 nucleotides agree with TRBD2. The CDR3 is made up of 15 amino acids. The germline gives CDR1 SNHLY, CDR2 FYNNEI. V dropped 7 bases and J dropped 3; count of bases not matched to a gene: 5. CDR3 loop: CASTLAGGVTDTQYF. CDR3 bases: TGTGCCAGCACTCTAGCGGGGGGGGTAACAGATACGCAGTATTTT.

V usage is TRBV2 and J usage is TRBJ2-6; a weak D match, TRBD1 (6 bases). Germline values: CDR1 SNHLY, CDR2 FYNNEI. Trimming shortened V by 8 bases and J by 0 bases, and 14 bases separated the two germline ends. The CDR3 loop spans 16 amino acids. The CDR3 nucleotides read TGTGCCAGCCTGACAGGAGTCCTCTCTGGGGCCAACGTCCTGACTTTC. This translates into CASLTGVLSGANVLTF.

V and J are TRBV28 and TRBJ1-2; D is uncertain. Germline V gene data show CDR1 as MDHEN and CDR2 as SYDVKM. Trimming stripped 5 bases from V and 4 bases from J, with 11 bases between. CDR3 size: 13 residues. CDR3 DNA: TGTGCCAGCAGTCCCAGGTTTGTCTATGGCTACACCTTC. Its protein is CASSPRFVYGYTF.

This clone showed up just once. The rearrangement uses TRBV21-1 and TRBJ2-7; TRBD1, the table's D call, was not compared with the DNA. TRBV21-1 is annotated as a pseudogene. The CDR3 totals 16 residues. The CDR3 region is CASSTGTGIFLCEQYF. For the CDR3, the DNA is TGTGCCAGCAGCACCGGGACAGGAATCTTTCTGTGCGAGCAGTACTTC.